Detailed here is one TCR beta chain. This entry comes from a study of blood T cell repertoires in COVID-19. Background on the study: Spain, Italy and the United States supplied samples that represented acute and convalescent COVID-19. T cells, B-cell-depleted T cells, or PBMCs supplied cDNA or gDNA.

Those enrolled, adults aged roughly 18 to 89 years, came from some 23 US areas. CDR1 is LNHDA and CDR2 is SQIVND in the germline V gene (reference sequence). CDR3 length: 14 amino acids. V was pared by 5 bases and J by 7 bases, with 5 bases of the junction left unmatched. As processed by the authors: Amplification of reference gene primers provided the estimated nucleated cell counts. TCRdb keeps only in-frame clones here, not all; method: immunoSEQ multiplex PCR. V, J and clone size reflect that table, while D and trimming were determined from the DNA. Of 120,000 to 150,000 clones listed, over 75% are singletons.

The clonotype comes from a woman between 25 and 40 years old with acute COVID-19. The genes are TRBV19 and TRBJ2-1, with TRBD2 matching 10 bases. Material for sequencing was PBMCs or T cells enriched from blood (not recorded which). CDR3 amino acids: CASSQREGRNEQFF. CDR3 nucleotides: TGTGCCAGTAGTCAGCGGGAGGGCCGTAATGAGCAGTTCTTC.